These T cell receptor beta chains were read from a single sample in a study of OX40 agonist ivuxolimab in advanced cancers. Here immunoSEQ multiplex PCR was the method, and the copy in TCRdb shows in-frame clones only, minus some. The data contain about 54,000 clones, approximately 88% of them seen just once; the ten biggest clones take up approximately 3.8%. The sample was CD4+ or CD8+ T cells sorted from blood, taken in a trial of the OX40 agonist ivuxolimab. All receptors derive from an adult with an advanced solid tumor such as melanoma, head and neck, liver or kidney cancer. CDR3s include the opening cysteine and the closing phenylalanine or tryptophan.

j_gene	v_gene	CDR3aa
TRBJ2-5	TRBV7-3	CASSKIGGEETQYF
TRBJ1-3	TRBV23-1	CASSPWTTGNTIYF
TRBJ2-2	TRBV5-1	CASSRDANTGELFF
TRBJ2-2	TRBV19	CASSLGTAGVGELFF
TRBJ2-1	TRBV11-3	CASSLVADRGNEQFF
TRBJ2-2	TRBV19	CASSTQGSTGELFF
TRBJ1-2	TRBV5-4	CASSLGSRYGYTF
TRBJ2-6	TRBV7-2	CASSLYSGANVLTF
TRBJ2-6	TRBV6-1	CASSESGANVLTF
TRBJ2-1	TRBV2	CASSELQREKQFF
TRBJ1-5	TRBV4-2	CASSQEMVYGNQPQHF
TRBJ2-7	TRBV6-5	CATGPTSYEQYF
TRBJ1-1	TRBV19	CASSLQGGLTEAFF
TRBJ2-5	TRBV13	CASSLGGPNSWETQYF
TRBJ2-3	TRBV10-2	CASSLAGGGGDTQYF
TRBJ2-1	TRBV5-5	CASSDTGTSGRGSSYNEQFF
TRBJ1-1	TRBV6-5	CASSLDRVNTEAFF
TRBJ2-7	TRBV28	CASSTTGGLLYEQYF
TRBJ2-1	TRBV27	CASSHGLAGNNEQFF
TRBJ2-7	TRBV2	CASSETYEQYF
TRBJ2-7	TRBV5-1	CASSGGQGAFEQYF
TRBJ2-1	TRBV7-2	CASSSGLAVYNEQFF
TRBJ2-1	TRBV7-3	CASSFGGSYNEQFF
TRBJ1-4	TRBV2	CATAGTVEKLFF
TRBJ1-4	TRBV28	CASSLMGGQEKLFF
TRBJ2-7	TRBV27	CASRSRGDSYEQYF
TRBJ1-4	TRBV5-8	CASSSGTLANEKLFF
TRBJ1-1	TRBV7-2	CASSLSGKGAIKGPEGAFF